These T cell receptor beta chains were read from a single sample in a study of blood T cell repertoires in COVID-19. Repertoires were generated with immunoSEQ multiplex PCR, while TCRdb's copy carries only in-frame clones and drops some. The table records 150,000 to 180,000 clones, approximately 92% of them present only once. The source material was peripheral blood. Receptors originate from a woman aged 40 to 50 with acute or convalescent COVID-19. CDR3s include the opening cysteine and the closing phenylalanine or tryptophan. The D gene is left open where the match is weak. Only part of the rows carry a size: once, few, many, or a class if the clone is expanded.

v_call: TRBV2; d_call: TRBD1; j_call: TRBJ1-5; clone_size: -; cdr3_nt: TGTGCCAGCAGATTCGAACAGGGGTTGCCCCAGCATTTT; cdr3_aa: CASRFEQGLPQHF
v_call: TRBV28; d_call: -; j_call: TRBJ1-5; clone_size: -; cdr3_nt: TGTGCCAGCATACAGTATAGCAATCAGCCCCAGCATTTT; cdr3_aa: CASIQYSNQPQHF
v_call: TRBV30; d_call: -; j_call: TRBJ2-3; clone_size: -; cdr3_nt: TGTGCCTGGAGTGTACAGGGCACAGATACGCAGTATTTT; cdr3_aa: CAWSVQGTDTQYF
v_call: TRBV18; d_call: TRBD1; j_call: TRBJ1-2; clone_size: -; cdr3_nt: TGTGCCAGCTCACCAAGTCTTACCACAGGGGGCGGCTATGGCTACACCTTC; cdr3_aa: CASSPSLTTGGGYGYTF
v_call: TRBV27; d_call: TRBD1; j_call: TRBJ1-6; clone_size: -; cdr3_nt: TGTGCCAGCAGTCAAGGACAGGGGTTTCCACCCCTCCACTTT; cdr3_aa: CASSQGQGFPPLHF
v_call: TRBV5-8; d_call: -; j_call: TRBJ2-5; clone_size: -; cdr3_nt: TGTGCCAGCAACTACCACCGGCAAGAGACCCAGTACTTC; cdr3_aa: CASNYHRQETQYF
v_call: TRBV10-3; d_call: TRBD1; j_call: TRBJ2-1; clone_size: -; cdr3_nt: TGTGCCATCAGTGCAGACAGGGGATCCTACAATGAGCAGTTCTTC; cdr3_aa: CAISADRGSYNEQFF
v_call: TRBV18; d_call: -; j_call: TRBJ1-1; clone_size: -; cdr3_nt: TGTGCCAGCTCACCCGCCGGGGCTGAAGCTTTCTTT; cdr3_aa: CASSPAGAEAFF
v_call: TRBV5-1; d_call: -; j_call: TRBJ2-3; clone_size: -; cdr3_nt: TGCGCCAGCAGCTTGAAAACCCCAGCAGATACGCAGTATTTT; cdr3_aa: CASSLKTPADTQYF
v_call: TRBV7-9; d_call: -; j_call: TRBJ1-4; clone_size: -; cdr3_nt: TGTGCCAGCAGCTTATATACGGGGGGGCCTGCCTCTTTT; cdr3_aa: CASSLYTGGPASF
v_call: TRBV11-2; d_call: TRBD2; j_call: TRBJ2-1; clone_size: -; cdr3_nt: TGTGCCAGCAGCTTAGTGGCTAGCGGGAGTAGTGAGCAGTTCTTC; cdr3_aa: CASSLVASGSSEQFF
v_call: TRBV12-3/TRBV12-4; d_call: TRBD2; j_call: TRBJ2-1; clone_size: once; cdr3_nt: TGTGCCAGCAGAGAGACTAGCGCGGGTGAGCAGTTCTTC; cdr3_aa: CASRETSAGEQFF
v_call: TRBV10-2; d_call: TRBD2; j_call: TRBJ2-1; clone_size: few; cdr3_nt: TGCGCCAGTGGGACTAGCGGGTTCAATGAGCAGTTCTTC; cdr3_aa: CASGTSGFNEQFF
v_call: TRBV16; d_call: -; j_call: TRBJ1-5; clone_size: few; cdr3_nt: TGTGCCAGCAGCGAGAACCGGGGGGCCGGGCAGCCCCAGCATTTT; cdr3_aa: CASSENRGAGQPQHF
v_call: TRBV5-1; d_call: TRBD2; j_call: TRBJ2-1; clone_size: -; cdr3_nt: TGCGCCAGCAGCGGGGTAGCGGGAGGCTCCTACAATGAGCAGTTCTTC; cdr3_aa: CASSGVAGGSYNEQFF
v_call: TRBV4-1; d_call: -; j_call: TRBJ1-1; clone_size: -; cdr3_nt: TGCGCCAGCAGCCAGGAAAATGACAGGACCACTGAAGCTTTCTTT; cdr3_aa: CASSQENDRTTEAFF
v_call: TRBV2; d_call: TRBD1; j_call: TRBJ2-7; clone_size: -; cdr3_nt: TGTGCCAGCGGGACAGGTCGCACCTACGAGCAGTACTTC; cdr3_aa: CASGTGRTYEQYF
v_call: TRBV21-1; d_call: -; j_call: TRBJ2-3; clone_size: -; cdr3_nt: TGTGCCAGCAGCAAATTGAGGAATACCACAGATACGCAGTATTTT; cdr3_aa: CASSKLRNTTDTQYF
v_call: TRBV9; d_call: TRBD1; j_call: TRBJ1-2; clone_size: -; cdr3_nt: TGTGCCAGCAGCCTTTCCAGTGGGACAGACTATGGCTACACCTTC; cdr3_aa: CASSLSSGTDYGYTF
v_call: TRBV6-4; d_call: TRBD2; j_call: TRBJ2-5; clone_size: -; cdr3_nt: TGTGCCAGCTTTCGGGGCGGGAGGAGCGAGGAGACCCAGTACTTC; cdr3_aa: CASFRGGRSEETQYF
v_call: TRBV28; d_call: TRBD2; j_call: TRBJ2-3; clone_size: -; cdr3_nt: TGTGCCAGCAGTTCAGCGGGACTAGCGGGGAAATTCTACTCGGATACGCAGTATTTT; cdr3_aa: CASSSAGLAGKFYSDTQYF
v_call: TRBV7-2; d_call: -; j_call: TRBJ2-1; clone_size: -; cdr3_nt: TGTGCCAGCAGCTTAGGCCCTCTTAGCGGCTACGGTGAGCAGTTCTTC; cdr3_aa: CASSLGPLSGYGEQFF
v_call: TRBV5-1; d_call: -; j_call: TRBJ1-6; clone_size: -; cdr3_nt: TGCGCCAGCAGCTTGTTGGGAGGGCATAATTCACCCCTCCACTTT; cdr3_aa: CASSLLGGHNSPLHF
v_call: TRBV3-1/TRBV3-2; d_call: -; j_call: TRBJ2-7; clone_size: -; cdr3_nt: TGTGCCAGCAGCCAAAACTCCCACGAGCAGTACTTC; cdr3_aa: CASSQNSHEQYF
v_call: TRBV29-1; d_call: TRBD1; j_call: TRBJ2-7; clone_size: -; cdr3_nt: TGCAGCGTTGAGGACAGGAGCTCCTACGAGCAGTACTTC; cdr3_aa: CSVEDRSSYEQYF
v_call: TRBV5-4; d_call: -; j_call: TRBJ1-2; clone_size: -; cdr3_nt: TGTGCCAGCAGCCGCCTGGCCAACTATGGCTACACCTTC; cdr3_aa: CASSRLANYGYTF
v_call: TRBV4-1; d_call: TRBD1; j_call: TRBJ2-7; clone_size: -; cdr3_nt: TGCGCCAGCGGTACCGGGACAGGGTACGAGCAGTACTTC; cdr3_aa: CASGTGTGYEQYF
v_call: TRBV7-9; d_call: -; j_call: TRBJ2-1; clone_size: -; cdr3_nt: TGTGCCAGCGTGCGGGACAGCTCCTACAATGAGCAGTTCTTC; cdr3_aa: CASVRDSSYNEQFF
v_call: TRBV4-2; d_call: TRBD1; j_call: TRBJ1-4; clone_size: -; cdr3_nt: TGTGCCAGCAGCCCGCGGGGACAGGGGTATGAAAAACTGTTTTTT; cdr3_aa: CASSPRGQGYEKLFF
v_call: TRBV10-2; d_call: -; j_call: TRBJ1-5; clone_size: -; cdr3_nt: TGCGCCAGCAGATCCACTCCGGGCAATCAGCCCCAGCATTTT; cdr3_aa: CASRSTPGNQPQHF
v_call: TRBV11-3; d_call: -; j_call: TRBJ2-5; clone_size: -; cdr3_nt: TGTGCCAGCAGCTCCTGGAGCGGGCAAGAGACCCAGTACTTC; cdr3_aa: CASSSWSGQETQYF
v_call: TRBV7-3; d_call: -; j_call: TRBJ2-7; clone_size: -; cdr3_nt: TGTGCCAGCAGCTTAAGCCCAGGTGCGGGCGAGCAGTACTTC; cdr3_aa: CASSLSPGAGEQYF
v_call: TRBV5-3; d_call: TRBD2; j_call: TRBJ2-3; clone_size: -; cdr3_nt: TGTGCCAGAAGTCACCGGGGGCGCGGGGGGCACGATACGCAGTATTTT; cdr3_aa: CARSHRGRGGHDTQYF